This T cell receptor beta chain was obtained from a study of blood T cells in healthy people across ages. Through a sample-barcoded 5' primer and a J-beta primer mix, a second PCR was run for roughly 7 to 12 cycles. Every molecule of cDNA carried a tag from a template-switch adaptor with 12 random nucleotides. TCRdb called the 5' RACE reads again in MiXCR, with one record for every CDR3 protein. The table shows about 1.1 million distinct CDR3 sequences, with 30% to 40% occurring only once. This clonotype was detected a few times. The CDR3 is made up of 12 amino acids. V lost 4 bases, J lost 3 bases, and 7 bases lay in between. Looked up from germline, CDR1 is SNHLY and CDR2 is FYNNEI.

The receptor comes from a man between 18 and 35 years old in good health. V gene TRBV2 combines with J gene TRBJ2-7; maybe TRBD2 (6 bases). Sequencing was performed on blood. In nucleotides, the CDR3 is TGTGCCAGCAGTGGGGACTTCTACGAGCAGTACTTC. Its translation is CASSGDFYEQYF.